The 14 T cell receptor beta chains in this list originate from one sample, sequenced in a study of OX40 agonist ivuxolimab in advanced cancers. Clones were read by immunoSEQ multiplex PCR, and TCRdb kept only the in-frame ones, dropping some. The sample contains around 85,000 clones, about 90% of which appear only once. This specimen consisted of CD4+ or CD8+ T cells sorted from blood, obtained in a trial of the OX40 agonist ivuxolimab. These receptors all come from an adult with an advanced solid tumor such as melanoma, head and neck, liver or kidney cancer.

This chain links TRBV30 with TRBJ1-1, with TRBD1 identical over 8 bases. Germline V gives CDR1 GTSNPN, CDR2 SVGIG (reference sequence). The CDR3 has 16 amino acids. Trimming cost V 2 bases and J 0 bases; bases outside gene matches: 8. This CDR3 is CAWSTTRTGLNTEAFF. The CDR3 region has the DNA TGTGCCTGGAGTACTACCCGGACAGGGTTGAACACTGAAGCTTTCTTT.

Written as DNA, the CDR3 is TGTGCCATCAGAGACCTAGCGGGAGGGGCCGGAGGGGACAATGAGCAGTTCTTC. It encodes CAIRDLAGGAGGDNEQFF. V and J are TRBV10-3 and TRBJ2-1, with 12 positions matching TRBD2. J was trimmed by 5 bases and V by 6 bases; bases with no gene match: 14. Germline CDR1 ENHRY, CDR2 SYGVKD. This CDR3 contains 18 residues.

The gene calls are TRBV30 and TRBJ1-2; 8 bases match TRBD1. After removal of 5 bases from V and 3 bases from J, the junction contained 5 bases not matched to a gene. The CDR3 consists of 13 residues. Germline lookup yields CDR1 GTSNPN and CDR2 SVGIG (reference sequence). CDR3 sequence: CAWETGADYGYTF. CDR3 nucleotide sequence: TGTGCCTGGGAGACAGGGGCGGACTATGGCTACACCTTC.

The V and J genes are TRBV25-1 and TRBJ2-7, with 7 nucleotides matching TRBD1. J lost 5 bases, V lost 4 bases, and 5 bases had no gene match. The CDR3 consists of 13 residues. Per the germline V gene, CDR1 is MGHDK and CDR2 is SYGVNS. The CDR3 DNA reads TGTGCCAGCAGTGGACAGGGTCCCGACGAGCAGTACGTC. Its protein is CASSGQGPDEQYV.

The chain combines TRBV27 with TRBJ1-2; TRBD1 agrees at 9 bases. The germline V gene has CDR1 MNHEY and CDR2 SMNVEV (reference sequence). With V trimmed by 5 bases and J by 4 bases, 8 bases remained unmatched. CDR3 size: 15 residues. CDR3 in DNA: TGTGCCAGCAGTCCCGGGACAGGGACTCTCTATGGCTACACCTTC. Protein: CASSPGTGTLYGYTF.

This chain connects TRBV6-5 to TRBJ2-1, with 10 bases fitting TRBD1. V was clipped by 6 bases and J by 6 bases; unmatched bases: 5. The germline CDR1 and CDR2 sequences are MNHEY and SVGAGI. The CDR3 covers 14 residues. CDR3 amino acids: CASRPGQGFNEQFF. The CDR3 bases are TGTGCCAGCAGGCCGGGACAGGGGTTCAATGAGCAGTTCTTC.

The gene calls are TRBV28 and TRBJ1-5; D is unclear. Looked up from germline, CDR1 is MDHEN and CDR2 is SYDVKM. V gave up 0 bases and J gave up 6 bases, with 9 bases separating them. The CDR3 has 14 amino acids. In nucleotides, the CDR3 is TGTGCCAGCAGTTTATGGATTTCAGCTCAGCCCCAGCATTTT. This sequence encodes CASSLWISAQPQHF.

V gene TRBV28 combines with J gene TRBJ1-5; TRBD1 agrees at 7 bases. V trimming: 6 bases; J trimming: 2 bases; junction bases outside the gene matches: 10. This CDR3 comprises 16 residues. The germline V gene encodes CDR1 MDHEN and CDR2 SYDVKM. In nucleotides, the CDR3 is TGTGCCAGCAGACTGAACCCAGGGACAGGCAATCAGCCCCAGCATTTT. Translated: CASRLNPGTGNQPQHF.

J is TRBJ1-1 and V is TRBV30; D not certain. This CDR3 has 12 residues. Per germline, CDR1 GTSNPN and CDR2 SVGIG (reference sequence). V gave up 0 bases and J gave up 7 bases, with 9 bases separating them. The CDR3 loop reads CAWSVLGNEAFF. CDR3 nucleotide sequence: TGTGCCTGGAGTGTACTGGGGAATGAAGCTTTCTTT.

This rearrangement joins TRBV4-3 to TRBJ1-5; perhaps TRBD1 as D (5 bases). Looked up from germline, CDR1 is LGHNA and CDR2 is YSLEER. Trimming cost V 3 bases and J 6 bases, with 15 bases left between them. CDR3 length: 15 amino acids. CDR3 in DNA: TGCGCCAGCAGCCAGGGGCTAGGGGACCTTCAGCCCCAGCATTTT. Translated, it gives CASSQGLGDLQPQHF.

The V call is TRBV28, the J call TRBJ1-4, with TRBD1 matching 10 bases. This CDR3 is built from 12 residues. V gave up 10 bases and J gave up 8 bases; unmatched junction bases: 4. CDR1 and CDR2 from the germline V gene are MDHEN and SYDVKM. In nucleotides, the CDR3 is TGTGCCACCCGACAGGGGGCCGAAAAACTGTTTTTT. Amino acid sequence: CATRQGAEKLFF.

This chain uses TRBV25-1 with TRBJ1-1; D unclear. The germline CDR1 and CDR2 sequences are MGHDK and SYGVNS. The CDR3 consists of 13 residues. Deletions cut 8 bases from V and 4 bases from J, with 14 bases between. The DNA for the CDR3 is TGTGCCAGCGTCGGGGATGTCAGCACTGAAGCTTTCTTT. Translated, it gives CASVGDVSTEAFF.

The gene calls are TRBV7-3 and TRBJ1-1; weak D call: TRBD1 (5 bases). This CDR3 is built from 16 residues. CDR1 is SGHTA and CDR2 is FQGTGA in the germline V gene. V was shortened by 0 bases and J by 5 bases, with 16 bases between the two germline ends. CDR3 coding DNA: TGTGCCAGCAGCTTAACTAGGAGGGGAAAGTGGACTGAAGCTTTCTTT. Its protein product is CASSLTRRGKWTEAFF.

The V gene is TRBV4-1, the J gene TRBJ2-3, with D perhaps matching TRBD1 (6 bases). Germline values: CDR1 MGHRA, CDR2 YSYEKL. The CDR3 extends over 18 amino acids. The ends were cut back, 1 base at V and 2 bases at J, with 19 bases in the middle. CDR3 sequence reads: CASSQANPRDIITDTQYF. CDR3 coding DNA: TGCGCCAGCAGCCAAGCCAACCCCCGGGACATAATCACAGATACGCAGTATTTT.